Below are 21 T cell receptor beta chains sequenced from a single sample in a study of blood T cell repertoires in COVID-19. Only in-frame clones appear in the TCRdb table, and some are missing; sequencing was by immunoSEQ multiplex PCR. The sample has around 370,000 clones, 90% to 95% seen once. The sample comprised peripheral blood. The source is a woman aged 18-30 years who had recovered from COVID-19.

The rearrangement uses TRBV4-3 and TRBJ2-3; 7 nucleotides line up with TRBD2. Germline assignment: CDR1 LGHNA and CDR2 YSLEER. The CDR3 sequence is 15 residues long. After removal of 1 base from V and 2 bases from J, the junction contained 3 bases not matched to a gene. DNA of the CDR3: TGCGCCAGCAGCCAAGGGGGACTACTCACAGATACGCAGTATTTT. Translation gives CASSQGGLLTDTQYF.

The chain is built from TRBV7-2 and TRBJ1-3; 10 bases fit TRBD1. The CDR3 contains 15 residues. Per germline, CDR1 SGHTA and CDR2 FQGNSA. Unmatched junction bases numbered 5, after V lost 5 bases and J lost 4 bases. For the CDR3, the DNA is TGTGCCAGCAGCCCAGACAGGGGGCACGGAAACACCATATATTTT. Protein sequence: CASSPDRGHGNTIYF.

This clone came up a few times. The chain links TRBV2 to TRBJ2-2; tentative D call: TRBD2 (5 bases). In germline, CDR1 is SNHLY, CDR2 FYNNEI. Between the trimmed V and J ends, which lost 7 bases and 6 bases, there was a span of 15 bases. This CDR3 has 14 amino acids. CDR3 loop: CASKADLGSGELFF. DNA for the CDR3: TGTGCCAGCAAAGCGGACCTAGGATCCGGGGAGCTGTTTTTT.

The J gene is TRBJ1-6, the V gene TRBV4-2; D is unclear. The V and J ends lost 0 bases and 1 base respectively, with 7 bases between them. Germline CDR1 reads LGHNA; CDR2 reads YNFKEQ. This CDR3 comprises 16 residues. In DNA, the CDR3 is TGTGCCAGCAGCCAAGACCCGGGTTCCTATAATTCACCCCTCCACTTT. This encodes CASSQDPGSYNSPLHF.

This chain connects TRBV7-6 to TRBJ1-1, with D possibly being TRBD1 (6 bases). Trimming cost V 5 bases and J 8 bases, with 18 bases left between them. This CDR3 has 14 amino acids. CDR1 is SGHVS, CDR2 FNYEAQ, per germline. CDR3 sequence reads: CASSAGEGWTEAFF. The CDR3 nucleotides are TGTGCCAGCAGCGCAGGGGAGGGATGGACCGAAGCTTTCTTT.

The chain employs TRBV19 and TRBJ1-5; no reliable D call. V lost 6 bases and J 5 bases, leaving 17 bases between the germline ends. This CDR3 has 15 residues. Germline lookup yields CDR1 LNHDA and CDR2 SQIVND (reference sequence). CDR3 nucleotide sequence: TGTGCCAGTAGCTCGGGAATGGGTTGGGATCAGCCCCAGCATTTT. As protein: CASSSGMGWDQPQHF.

This chain links TRBV10-2 with TRBJ2-1; 11 bases align to TRBD2. Germline loops: CDR1 WSHSY, CDR2 SAAADI. The CDR3 sequence is 15 residues long. V shed 6 bases and J 4 bases; nucleotides not matched to a gene: 5. CDR3 sequence: CASRAGTSGYNEQFF. CDR3 sequence (DNA): TGCGCCAGCAGGGCCGGGACTAGCGGATACAATGAGCAGTTCTTC.

The chain is built from TRBV5-6 and TRBJ1-2; TRBD1 matches 7 bases. Germline assignment: CDR1 SGHDT and CDR2 YYEEEE. The CDR3 extends over 14 amino acids. Losses at the gene ends were 0 bases for V and 7 bases for J; bases not matched to a gene: 6. For the CDR3, the DNA is TGTGCCAGCAGCTTGGGGGGGACAGTCGGTGGCTACACCTTC. Amino acid sequence: CASSLGGTVGGYTF.

The gene calls are TRBV27 and TRBJ2-7; 13 bases are shared with TRBD2. The junction had 8 bases not matched to a gene; V was cut back by 8 bases and J by 7 bases. From germline, CDR1 is MNHEY and CDR2 SMNVEV (reference sequence). The CDR3 is 14 residues long. DNA of the CDR3: TGTGCCAGCGGCACCCCGGGACTAGCGGGAGAGCAGTACGTC. Amino acid sequence: CASGTPGLAGEQYV.

The genes are TRBV19 and TRBJ2-1, with TRBD2 identical over 13 bases. The CDR3 length is 16 residues. Germline CDR1 is LNHDA and CDR2 is SQIVND (reference sequence). The J segment lost 7 bases and the V segment lost 9 bases, leaving 12 bases of the junction unmatched. The CDR3 spells CASKFPGTSGVNEQFF. In DNA form, the CDR3 reads TGTGCCAGCAAGTTTCCCGGGACTAGCGGGGTGAATGAGCAGTTCTTC.

V usage is TRBV3-1 (or the pseudogene TRBV3-2) and J usage is TRBJ2-1, with TRBD1 matching over 7 bases. Germline lookup yields CDR1 LGHDT and CDR2 YNNKEL (reference sequence). The CDR3 consists of 12 residues. Losses at the gene ends were 10 bases for V and 5 bases for J; bases not matched to a gene: 5. This CDR3 is CAILGQDNEQFF. The CDR3 nucleotides are TGTGCCATCCTTGGACAGGACAATGAGCAGTTCTTC.

The chain is built from TRBV9 and TRBJ2-1; 11 bases align to TRBD2. Germline V gives CDR1 SGDLS, CDR2 YYNGEE. Trimming at V came to 8 bases and at J to 5 bases, leaving 9 bases not matched to a gene. The CDR3 has 15 amino acids. The CDR3 region is CASTFSGRGDNEQFF. Here the CDR3 DNA reads TGTGCCAGTACCTTTAGCGGGAGGGGAGACAATGAGCAGTTCTTC. The full variable domain, completed using reference TRBV9 and TRBJ2-1, is DSGVTQTPKHLITATGQRVTLRCSPRSGDLSVYWYQQSLDQGLQFLIQYYNGEERAKGNILERFSAQQFPDLHSELNLSSLELGDSALYFCASTFSGRGDNEQFFGPGTRLTVL.

This chain connects TRBV11-3 to TRBJ2-1; D is ambiguous. Trimming cost V 2 bases and J 7 bases, with 9 bases left between them. Germline V CDR1 and CDR2: SGHNT, YENEEA. This CDR3 has 13 residues. The CDR3 DNA is TGTGCCAGCAGCTTAAGCGAAAGAAATGAGCAGTTCTTC. Translation gives CASSLSERNEQFF.

This sequence joins TRBV7-9 and TRBJ1-6; D remains ambiguous. The CDR3 is made up of 16 amino acids. The germline V and J ends were trimmed by 5 bases and 10 bases, with 21 bases remaining between them. Germline CDR1 is SEHNR and CDR2 is FQNEAQ (reference sequence). The DNA of the CDR3 is TGTGCCAGCAGCCCAACACACGAGGGATCCAACTCACCCCTCCACTTT. Translating it yields CASSPTHEGSNSPLHF.

The chain carries TRBV7-2 and TRBJ1-1; D unresolved. Trimming removed 2 bases at V and 4 bases at J, with 8 bases between. Germline assignment: CDR1 SGHTA and CDR2 FQGNSA. The CDR3 consists of 13 residues. The CDR3 DNA reads TGTGCCAGCAGCTTACTGGGGAGCACTGAAGCTTTCTTT. Translating gives CASSLLGSTEAFF. The whole variable domain, remainder taken from reference TRBV7-2 and TRBJ1-1, is GAGVSQSPSNKVTEKGKDVELRCDPISGHTALYWYRQSLGQGLEFLIYFQGNSAPDKSGLPSDRFSAERTGGSVSTLTIQRTQQEDSAVYLCASSLLGSTEAFFGQGTRLTVV.

The chain couples TRBV5-4 to TRBJ1-6; no firm D call. Germline V gives CDR1 SGHNT, CDR2 YYREEE (reference sequence). V lost 1 base to trimming and J lost 2 bases, with 13 bases between them. This CDR3 contains 17 residues. The CDR3 spells CASSLNVPTTYNSPLHF. In nucleotides, the CDR3 is TGTGCCAGCAGCTTGAACGTCCCTACGACCTATAATTCACCCCTCCACTTT. Variable domain in full (rest from reference TRBV5-4 and TRBJ1-6): ETGVTQSPTHLIKTRGQQVTLRCSSQSGHNTVSWYQQALGQGPQFIFQYYREEENGRGNFPPRFSGLQFPNYSSELNVNALELDDSALYLCASSLNVPTTYNSPLHFGNGTRLTVT.

This chain links TRBV7-9 with TRBJ2-1, with D possibly being TRBD2 (6 bases). V dropped 3 bases and J dropped 5 bases, with 8 bases sitting between them. The CDR3 is made up of 13 amino acids. The V gene's germline CDR1 is SEHNR and CDR2 FQNEAQ (reference sequence). The CDR3 reads CASSLTSDNEQFF. As DNA, the CDR3 is TGTGCCAGCAGCTTGACTAGTGACAATGAGCAGTTCTTC.

This chain links TRBV24-1 with TRBJ1-3; a possible D gene is TRBD1 (6 bases). Trimming removed 7 bases from V and 0 bases from J, with 9 bases in between. The CDR3 spans 14 residues. Germline V CDR1 and CDR2: KGHDR, SFDVKD. CDR3 coding DNA: TGTGCCACCAGAGAACAGGGCTCTGGAAACACCATATATTTT. Translation: CATREQGSGNTIYF.

The chain uses TRBV19 and TRBJ2-1; 12 positions match TRBD2. The length of the CDR3 is 16 residues. CDR1 and CDR2 (germline): LNHDA, SQIVND (reference sequence). With 7 bases clipped from V and 1 base from J, the junction kept 5 bases outside the gene matches. The CDR3 protein is CASNRLAGDSYNEQFF. CDR3 DNA: TGTGCCAGTAATCGACTAGCGGGAGATTCCTACAATGAGCAGTTCTTC.

The rearrangement joins TRBV28 to TRBJ2-2, with TRBD1 identical over 11 bases. This CDR3 comprises 16 residues. Germline V gives CDR1 MDHEN, CDR2 SYDVKM. V was clipped by 3 bases and J by 6 bases; unmatched bases: 6. The CDR3 DNA reads as TGTGCCAGCAGTTTTTCCGGGACAGGGGGGGCCGGGGAGCTGTTTTTT. Translating it yields CASSFSGTGGAGELFF.

The CDR3 here is CASRSTQGVGSYNEQFF. Here the CDR3 DNA reads TGTGCCAGCAGATCTACACAGGGGGTTGGATCCTACAATGAGCAGTTCTTC. The chain joins TRBV5-5 to TRBJ2-1; TRBD1 matches 8 bases. Germline V gene lookup returns CDR1 SGHKS and CDR2 YYEKEE (reference sequence). CDR3 length equals 17 residues. With 5 bases clipped from V and 1 base from J, the junction kept 11 bases outside the gene matches.